These 16 T cell receptor beta chains originate from one sample sequenced in a study of human T cells and chemical hapten exposure. Time point noted: patch test 2, 6 weeks after DPC sensitization. Treatment in this sample: therapeutic diphenylcyclopropenone sensitization with weekly scalp DPC. TCRdb analysed the RACE reads with MiXCR anew, one entry per CDR3 protein. The profile shows nearly 95,000 distinct CDR3 sequences, approximately 9.9% of them singletons. Here the sequenced sample was whole blood, taken in connection with sensitization to the hapten diphenylcyclopropenone (DPC). These receptors were taken from a middle-aged man with alopecia areata. Some clones in this sample may be carry-over from other donors' samples.

This clonotype was observed a few times. The chain combines TRBV6-4 with TRBJ2-1; D remains ambiguous. The V gene's germline CDR1 is MRHNA and CDR2 SNTAGT. The CDR3 extends over 13 amino acids. Trimming took 0 bases from V and 7 from J, leaving 7 bases between them. CDR3 in amino acids: CASSDSNRNEQFF. The CDR3 DNA reads as TGTGCCAGCAGTGACTCGAACCGGAATGAGCAGTTCTTC.

V gene TRBV5-6 combines with J gene TRBJ1-4, with 9 positions matching TRBD1. The germline V gene has CDR1 SGHDT and CDR2 YYEEEE. Trimming at V came to 4 bases and at J to 8 bases, leaving 12 bases not matched to a gene. This CDR3 has 16 residues. The CDR3 sequence: CASSNHTGTGYEKLFF. CDR3 in DNA: TGTGCCAGCAGCAACCACACCGGGACAGGGTACGAAAAACTGTTTTTT.

The chain joins TRBV7-9 to TRBJ2-3, with unresolved D. CDR1 and CDR2 from the germline V gene are SEHNR and FQNEAQ (reference sequence). The V gene lost 0 bases and the J gene lost 3 bases, with 7 bases spanning the gap. This CDR3 is 14 amino acids long. The CDR3 reads CASSLAAMTDTQYF. The CDR3 coding sequence is TGTGCCAGCAGCTTAGCAGCTATGACAGATACGCAGTATTTT.

This clonotype was picked up many times. This sequence joins TRBV27 and TRBJ2-2; TRBD1 agrees at 7 bases. This CDR3 has 16 residues. CDR1 and CDR2 (germline): MNHEY, SMNVEV (reference sequence). Germline trimming cut 5 bases from V and 0 bases from J; bases unmatched to any gene: 6. CDR3 DNA sequence: TGTGCCAGCAGTCCCAGGGACAGCGCGAACACCGGGGAGCTGTTTTTT. Its protein is CASSPRDSANTGELFF.

This chain's CDR3 is CASSPPSGSETQYF. CDR3 nucleotides: TGTGCCAGCTCACCACCTTCGGGGTCAGAGACCCAGTACTTC. The V and J genes are TRBV18 and TRBJ2-5; TRBD2 might be the D (5 bases). The CDR3 has 14 amino acids. CDR1 and CDR2 (germline): KGHSH, LQKENI. V lost 0 bases and J lost 4, with 9 bases in between.

This clonotype was counted between two and nine times. This chain links TRBV5-6 with TRBJ2-1; D remains unclear. Trimming left V 4 bases short and J 10 bases short, with 15 bases between. Per germline, CDR1 SGHDT and CDR2 YYEEEE. There are 13 residues in the CDR3. CDR3 in DNA: TGTGCCAGCAGCCTGGCAGGCCCGAAGGAGCAGTTCTTC. Its protein product is CASSLAGPKEQFF.

This clonotype was picked up a small number of times. The chain employs TRBV4-2 and TRBJ2-3, with D possibly being TRBD1 (6 bases). Germline V CDR1 and CDR2: LGHNA, YNFKEQ. This CDR3 region has 15 residues. V shed 4 bases and J shed 0 bases, with 11 bases lying between them. CDR3 amino acids: CASSLRTESTDTQYF. The CDR3 nucleotides are TGTGCCAGCAGCCTTAGGACAGAAAGCACAGATACGCAGTATTTT.

In this sample, this clonotype turned up many times. The chain links TRBV15 to TRBJ1-5; tentatively, D is TRBD1 (5 bases). CDR1 and CDR2 (germline): LNHNV, YYDKDF (reference sequence). CDR3 size: 16 residues. V shed 3 bases and J shed 6 bases, with 18 bases lying between them. The CDR3 DNA sequence: TGTGCCACCAGCAGCCGGCAGGGTTCAGTCGGTCAGCCCCAGCATTTT. Its protein product is CATSSRQGSVGQPQHF. The whole variable domain, filled in from reference TRBV15 and TRBJ1-5, reads DAMVIQNPRYQVTQFGKPVTLSCSQTLNHNVMYWYQQKSSQAPKLLFHYYDKDFNNEADTPDNFQSRRPNTSFCFLDIRSPGLGDTAMYLCATSSRQGSVGQPQHFGDGTRLSIL.

The sample holds many counts of this clonotype. The gene calls are TRBV6-2 or TRBV6-3 and TRBJ1-5, with unresolved D. The length of the CDR3 is 12 residues. V was clipped by 10 bases and J by 4 bases, with 11 bases between them. Germline CDR1 MNHEY, CDR2 SVGEGT. The CDR3 spells CATRVGNQPQHF. The CDR3 nucleotides are TGTGCCACGAGGGTAGGGAATCAGCCCCAGCATTTT.

V usage is TRBV29-1 and J usage is TRBJ2-7; the D gene is possibly TRBD1 (5 bases). Germline values: CDR1 SQVTM, CDR2 ANQGSEA. CDR3 size: 15 residues. Trimming stripped 4 bases from V and 2 bases from J, with 18 bases between. This CDR3 reads CSVVQLSRGTYEQYV. The CDR3 nucleotides are TGCAGCGTTGTTCAGTTAAGTAGGGGCACCTACGAGCAGTACGTC.

This clonotype was detected many times. This rearrangement joins TRBV27 to TRBJ2-7; the D is unclear. The CDR3 contains 11 residues. Trimming removed 2 bases at V and 7 bases at J, with 6 bases between. Germline V gene sequence: CDR1 MNHEY, CDR2 SMNVEV (reference sequence). Written as DNA, the CDR3 is TGTGCCAGCAGTTTACGCGGAGAGCAGTACTTC. Residues: CASSLRGEQYF.

This clonotype was counted a few times. J is TRBJ1-1 and V is TRBV19; D perhaps matches TRBD1 (5 bases). Germline V gene data show CDR1 as LNHDA and CDR2 as SQIVND (reference sequence). CDR3 size: 14 residues. V lost 6 bases to trimming and J lost 0 bases, with 11 bases between them. The CDR3 protein is CASSDRHMNTEAFF. The CDR3 DNA reads as TGTGCCAGTAGCGACAGACACATGAACACTGAAGCTTTCTTT.

This clonotype occurred a few times. V gene TRBV9 combines with J gene TRBJ1-3; D may be TRBD1 (5 bases). Germline V gene sequence: CDR1 SGDLS, CDR2 YYNGEE. The CDR3 spans 15 residues. Trimming stripped 1 base from V and 2 bases from J, with 10 bases between. The CDR3 loop is CASSVTAGPGNTIYF. The CDR3 DNA sequence: TGTGCCAGCAGCGTAACGGCAGGGCCTGGAAACACCATATATTTT. Complete variable domain (other parts from reference TRBV9 and TRBJ1-3): DSGVTQTPKHLITATGQRVTLRCSPRSGDLSVYWYQQSLDQGLQFLIQYYNGEERAKGNILERFSAQQFPDLHSELNLSSLELGDSALYFCASSVTAGPGNTIYFGEGSWLTVV.

The chain links TRBV11-3 to TRBJ2-1; D unclear. The germline V and J ends were trimmed by 1 base and 4 bases, with 2 bases remaining between them. The CDR3 sequence is 12 residues long. Germline V gene data show CDR1 as SGHNT and CDR2 as YENEEA. This CDR3 is CASSLGYNEQFF. CDR3 DNA: TGTGCCAGCAGCTTAGGGTACAATGAGCAGTTCTTC.

The V call is TRBV6-1, the J call TRBJ2-7; 8 nucleotides line up with TRBD1. Germline CDR1 and CDR2: MNHNS and SASEGT. The CDR3 loop spans 15 amino acids. This CDR3 reads CASREGQGSFYEQYV. Here the CDR3 DNA reads TGTGCCAGCAGAGAAGGACAGGGATCCTTCTACGAGCAGTACGTC.

The chain employs TRBV7-3 and TRBJ2-1, with a tentative D call TRBD1 (5 bases). The V and J ends lost 2 bases and 7 bases respectively, with 9 bases between them. This CDR3 spans 13 amino acids. CDR1 and CDR2 (germline): SGHTA, FQGTGA. In DNA form, the CDR3 reads TGTGCCAGCAGCTTAGTAGGGGCAAATGAGCAGTTCTTC. This translates into CASSLVGANEQFF.